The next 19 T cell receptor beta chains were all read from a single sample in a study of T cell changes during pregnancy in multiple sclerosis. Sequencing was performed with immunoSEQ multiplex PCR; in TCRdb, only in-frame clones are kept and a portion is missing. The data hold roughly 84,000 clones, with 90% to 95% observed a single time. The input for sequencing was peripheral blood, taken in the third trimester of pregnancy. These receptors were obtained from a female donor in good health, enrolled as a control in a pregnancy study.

In DNA, the CDR3 is TGTGCCAGTAGTATAGGGGCAGCTGAAGCTTTCTTT. It specifies CASSIGAAEAFF. The gene calls are TRBV19 and TRBJ1-1; no reliable D call. V shed 1 base and J shed 6 bases, with 6 bases lying between them. CDR1 LNHDA and CDR2 SQIVND come from the germline V gene (reference sequence). The CDR3 contains 12 residues. Supplemented by reference TRBV19 and TRBJ1-1, the full variable domain reads DGGITQSPKYLFRKEGQNVTLSCEQNLNHDAMYWYRQDPGQGLRLIYYSQIVNDFQKGDIAEGYSVSREKKESFPLTVTSAQKNPTAFYLCASSIGAAEAFFGQGTRLTVV.

The CDR3 DNA reads TGCGCCAGCAGCTTGGGGCCGGCTAGCGACGTTTGGAGGGAGACCCAGTACTTC. Its protein product is CASSLGPASDVWRETQYF. V is TRBV5-1 and J is TRBJ2-5; tentative D call: TRBD2 (6 bases). The CDR3 has 18 residues. The germline V gene has CDR1 SGHRS and CDR2 YFSETQ. V shed 0 bases and J shed 5 bases, with 23 bases lying between them.

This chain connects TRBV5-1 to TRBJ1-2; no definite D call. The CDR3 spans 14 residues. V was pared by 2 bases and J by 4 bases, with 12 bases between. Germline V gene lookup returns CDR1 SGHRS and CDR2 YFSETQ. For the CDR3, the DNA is TGCGCCAGCAGCTTAGGTGGGGAGTCCTATGGCTACACCTTC. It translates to CASSLGGESYGYTF.

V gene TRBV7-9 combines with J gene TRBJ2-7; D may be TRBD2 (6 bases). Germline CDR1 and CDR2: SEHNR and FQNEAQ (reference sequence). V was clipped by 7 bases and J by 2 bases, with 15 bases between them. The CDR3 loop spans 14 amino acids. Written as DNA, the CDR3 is TGTGCCAGCACCCTTTGGGGGAGGACCTACGAGCAGTACTTC. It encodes CASTLWGRTYEQYF.

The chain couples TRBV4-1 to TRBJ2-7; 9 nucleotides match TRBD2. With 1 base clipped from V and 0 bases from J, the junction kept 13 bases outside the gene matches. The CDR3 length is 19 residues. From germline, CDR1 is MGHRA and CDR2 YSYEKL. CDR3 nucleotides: TGCGCCAGCAGCCAAGTCTTGGGACTAGCCCTTTCAAGCTCCTACGAGCAGTACTTC. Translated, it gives CASSQVLGLALSSSYEQYF.

The CDR3 region is CASSSGSGGPEAFF. CDR3 nucleotide sequence: TGCGCCAGCAGCTCGGGAAGTGGAGGCCCTGAAGCTTTCTTT. The rearrangement links TRBV5-1 to TRBJ1-1; D call uncertain. Between the trimmed V and J ends, which lost 3 bases and 6 bases, there was a span of 15 bases. Per germline, CDR1 SGHRS and CDR2 YFSETQ. There are 14 residues in the CDR3.

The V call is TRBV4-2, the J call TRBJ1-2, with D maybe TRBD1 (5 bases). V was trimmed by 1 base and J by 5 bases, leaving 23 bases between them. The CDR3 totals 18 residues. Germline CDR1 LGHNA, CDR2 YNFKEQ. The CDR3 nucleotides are TGTGCCAGCAGCCAAGCCTGGGGCCCAAAGATAGTAGCATATGGCTACACCTTC. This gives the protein CASSQAWGPKIVAYGYTF.

CDR3 region: CASSESGTRNTIYF. CDR3 DNA: TGTGCCAGCAGTGAATCGGGAACCAGAAACACCATATATTTT. The J gene is TRBJ1-3, the V gene TRBV25-1; D unresolved. Germline CDR1 MGHDK, CDR2 SYGVNS. This CDR3 contains 14 residues. V was trimmed by 1 base and J by 5 bases, leaving 9 bases between them.

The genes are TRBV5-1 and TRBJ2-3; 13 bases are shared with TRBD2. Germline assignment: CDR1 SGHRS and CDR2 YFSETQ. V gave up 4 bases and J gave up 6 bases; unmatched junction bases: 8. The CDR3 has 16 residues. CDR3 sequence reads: CASSIRTSGSRDTQYF. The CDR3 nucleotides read TGCGCCAGCAGCATAAGGACTAGCGGGAGTAGGGATACGCAGTATTTT.

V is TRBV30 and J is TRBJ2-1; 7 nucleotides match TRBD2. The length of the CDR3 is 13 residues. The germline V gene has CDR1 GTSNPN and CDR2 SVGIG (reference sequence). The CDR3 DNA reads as TGTTGCGGCCGTCGGGAGGTTTACAATGAGCAGTTCTTC. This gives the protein CCGRREVYNEQFF. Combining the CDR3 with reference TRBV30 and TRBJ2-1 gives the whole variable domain SQTIHQWPATLVQPVGSPLSLECTVEGTSNPNLYWYRQAAGRGLQLLFYSVGIGQISSEVPQNLSASRPQDRQFILSSKKLLLSDSGFYLCCGRREVYNEQFFGPGTRLTVL.

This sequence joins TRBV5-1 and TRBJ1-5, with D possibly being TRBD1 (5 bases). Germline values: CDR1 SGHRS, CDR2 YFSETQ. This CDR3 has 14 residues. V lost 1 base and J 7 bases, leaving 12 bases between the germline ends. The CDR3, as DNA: TGCGCCAGCAGCTTGTCTGGGGGGGAGCAGCCCCAGCATTTT. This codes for CASSLSGGEQPQHF. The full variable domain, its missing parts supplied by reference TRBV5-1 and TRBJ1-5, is KAGVTQTPRYLIKTRGQQVTLSCSPISGHRSVSWYQQTPGQGLQFLFEYFSETQRNKGNFPGRFSGRQFSNSRSEMNVSTLELGDSALYLCASSLSGGEQPQHFGDGTRLSIL.

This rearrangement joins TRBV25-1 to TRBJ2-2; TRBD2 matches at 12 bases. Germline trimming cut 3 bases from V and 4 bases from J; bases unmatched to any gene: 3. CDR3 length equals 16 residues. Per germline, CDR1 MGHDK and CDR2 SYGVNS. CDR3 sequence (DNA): TGTGCCAGCAGTGATCTAGCGGGAGGGGGCACCGGGGAGCTGTTTTTT. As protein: CASSDLAGGGTGELFF. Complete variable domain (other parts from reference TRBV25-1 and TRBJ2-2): EADIYQTPRYLVIGTGKKITLECSQTMGHDKMYWYQQDPGMELHLIHYSYGVNSTEKGDLSSESTVSRIRTEHFPLTLESARPSHTSQYLCASSDLAGGGTGELFFGEGSRLTVL.

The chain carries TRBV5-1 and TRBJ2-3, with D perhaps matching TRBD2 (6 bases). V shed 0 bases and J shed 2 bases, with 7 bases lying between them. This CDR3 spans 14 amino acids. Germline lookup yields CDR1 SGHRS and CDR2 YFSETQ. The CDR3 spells CASSLGGVTDTQYF. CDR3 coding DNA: TGCGCCAGCAGCTTGGGGGGGGTCACAGATACGCAGTATTTT.

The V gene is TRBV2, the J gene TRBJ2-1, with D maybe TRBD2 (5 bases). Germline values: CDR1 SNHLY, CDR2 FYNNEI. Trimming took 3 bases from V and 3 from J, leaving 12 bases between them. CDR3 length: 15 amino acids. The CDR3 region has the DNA TGTGCCAGCAGTGACGAAGGACTGAACTACAATGAGCAGTTCTTC. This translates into CASSDEGLNYNEQFF.

This CDR3 is CASSLGQGYYEQYF. The DNA for the CDR3 is TGTGCCAGCTCCCTCGGACAGGGGTATTACGAGCAGTACTTC. V and J are TRBV18 and TRBJ2-7, with TRBD1 matching 9 bases. The CDR3 sequence is 14 residues long. Germline CDR1 and CDR2: KGHSH and LQKENI. V shed 6 bases and J 4 bases; nucleotides not matched to a gene: 7.

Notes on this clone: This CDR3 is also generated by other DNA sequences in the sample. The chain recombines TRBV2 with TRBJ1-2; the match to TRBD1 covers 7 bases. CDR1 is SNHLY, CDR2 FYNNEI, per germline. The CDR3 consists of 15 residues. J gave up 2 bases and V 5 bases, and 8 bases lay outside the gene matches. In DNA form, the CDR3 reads TGTGCCAGCAGTCTGGGGCGGACAGGAAACTATGGCTACACCTTC. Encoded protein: CASSLGRTGNYGYTF.

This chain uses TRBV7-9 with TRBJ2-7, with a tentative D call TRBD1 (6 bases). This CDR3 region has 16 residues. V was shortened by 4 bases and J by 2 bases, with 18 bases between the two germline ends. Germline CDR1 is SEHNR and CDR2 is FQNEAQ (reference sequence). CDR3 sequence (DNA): TGTGCCAGCAGCTCGACCGGGACAAAAGCGGCCTACGAGCAGTACTTC. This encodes CASSSTGTKAAYEQYF.

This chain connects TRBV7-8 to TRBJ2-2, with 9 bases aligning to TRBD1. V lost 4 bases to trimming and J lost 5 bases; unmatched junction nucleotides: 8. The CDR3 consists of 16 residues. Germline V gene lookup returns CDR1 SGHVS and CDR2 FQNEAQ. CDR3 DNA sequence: TGTGCCAGCAGCTCTAGACAGGGGGTAAAAACCGGGGAGCTGTTTTTT. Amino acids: CASSSRQGVKTGELFF.

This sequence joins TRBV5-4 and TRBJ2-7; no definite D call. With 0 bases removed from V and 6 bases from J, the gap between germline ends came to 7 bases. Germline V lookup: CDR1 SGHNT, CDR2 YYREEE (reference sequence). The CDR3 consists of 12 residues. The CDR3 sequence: CASSLGSGEQYF. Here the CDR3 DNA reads TGTGCCAGCAGCTTGGGTTCGGGCGAGCAGTACTTC.